The clone carrying this TCR beta chain was found a few times. Its antigen is still unknown. This specimen comes from a study of human T cells and chemical hapten exposure. Study results and limitations: Large CDR3 similarity clusters arose significantly more often from expanded TCRs than from controls.

The germline CDR1 and CDR2 sequences are SNHLY and FYNNEI. CDR3 length equals 17 residues. Trimming took off 7 bases at V and 8 bases at J, with 29 bases between the two ends. Time point specified: pre-sensitization, week 0. Treatment specified: therapeutic diphenylcyclopropenone sensitization with weekly scalp DPC. Individual cDNA molecules had unique molecular identifiers attached to them by the library. TCRdb re-called the RACE reads with MiXCR, one entry per CDR3 protein. The table includes approximately 400,000 distinct CDR3 sequences, 4.5% to 5.5% detected once. This material consisted of whole blood, taken in connection with sensitization to the hapten diphenylcyclopropenone (DPC). The TCR comes from a woman between 50 and 59 years old with alopecia areata. Some clones in this sample may be carry-over from other donors' samples. The V gene is TRBV2, the J gene TRBJ1-2, with D tentatively TRBD1 (6 bases). The CDR3: CASIQTGWEHAGGGYTF. The CDR3 nucleotides are TGTGCCAGCATACAGACAGGCTGGGAGCATGCGGGAGGAGGCTACACCTTC.